Listed here is a single T cell receptor (beta chain). What it binds is unknown. The sample is drawn from a study of T cell responses to AZD1222 COVID-19 vaccine. Study results and limitations: No repertoire was sampled before or during the peak T cell response, only after it.

Trimming removed 2 bases from V and 1 base from J, with 15 bases in between. The CDR3 is 16 amino acids. CDR1 and CDR2 (germline): SQVTM, ANQGSEA. Measured with immunoSEQ multiplex PCR; TCRdb has only the in-frame clones, and not every one. Of 200,000 or so clones detected, approximately 92% appear once; the ten largest clones hold around 9.3%. This sample comprised peripheral blood, obtained on day 0 of AZD1222 vaccination. This clonotype was obtained from an adult in good health. The chain links TRBV29-1 to TRBJ2-1; no clear D. The CDR3 here is CSVESPTRQSYNEQFF. For the CDR3, the DNA is TGCAGCGTTGAAAGCCCGACCAGGCAGTCCTACAATGAGCAGTTCTTC.